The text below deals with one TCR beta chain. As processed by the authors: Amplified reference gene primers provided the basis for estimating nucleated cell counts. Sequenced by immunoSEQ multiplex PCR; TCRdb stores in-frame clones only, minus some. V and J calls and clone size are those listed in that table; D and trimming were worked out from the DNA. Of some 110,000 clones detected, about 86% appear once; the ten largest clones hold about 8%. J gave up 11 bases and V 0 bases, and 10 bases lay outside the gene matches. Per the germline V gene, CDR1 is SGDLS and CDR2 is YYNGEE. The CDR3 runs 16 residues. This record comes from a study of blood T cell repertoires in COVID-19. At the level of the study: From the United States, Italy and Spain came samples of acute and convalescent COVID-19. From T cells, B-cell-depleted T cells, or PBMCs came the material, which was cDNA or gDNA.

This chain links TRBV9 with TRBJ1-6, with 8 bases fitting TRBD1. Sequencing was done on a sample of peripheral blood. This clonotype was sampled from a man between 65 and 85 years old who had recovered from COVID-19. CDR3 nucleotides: TGTGCCAGCAGCGTAGGAGCAGGGGGCGCGAACGCACCCCTCCACTTT. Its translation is CASSVGAGGANAPLHF.